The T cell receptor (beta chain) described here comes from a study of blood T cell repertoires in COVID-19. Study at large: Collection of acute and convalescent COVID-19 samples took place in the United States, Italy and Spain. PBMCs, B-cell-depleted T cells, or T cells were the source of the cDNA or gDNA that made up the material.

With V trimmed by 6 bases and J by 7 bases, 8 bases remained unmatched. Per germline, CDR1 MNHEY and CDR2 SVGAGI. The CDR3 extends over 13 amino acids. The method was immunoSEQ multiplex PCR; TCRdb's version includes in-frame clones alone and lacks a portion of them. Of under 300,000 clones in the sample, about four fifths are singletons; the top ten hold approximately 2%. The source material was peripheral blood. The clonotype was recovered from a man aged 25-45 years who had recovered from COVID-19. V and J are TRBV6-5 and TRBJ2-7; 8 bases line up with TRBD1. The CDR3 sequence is CASRAGGYREQYV. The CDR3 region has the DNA TGTGCCAGCAGGGCAGGGGGCTATCGGGAGCAGTACGTC.